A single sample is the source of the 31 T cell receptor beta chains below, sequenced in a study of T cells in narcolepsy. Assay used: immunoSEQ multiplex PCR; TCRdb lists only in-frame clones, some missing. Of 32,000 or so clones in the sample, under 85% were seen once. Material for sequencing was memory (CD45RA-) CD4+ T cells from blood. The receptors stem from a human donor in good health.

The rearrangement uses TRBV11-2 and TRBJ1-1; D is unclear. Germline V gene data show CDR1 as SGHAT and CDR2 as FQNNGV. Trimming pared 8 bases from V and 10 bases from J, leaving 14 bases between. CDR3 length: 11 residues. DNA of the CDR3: TGTGCCAGCCGTGGGAAGGCTGGAGCTTTCTTT. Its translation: CASRGKAGAFF.

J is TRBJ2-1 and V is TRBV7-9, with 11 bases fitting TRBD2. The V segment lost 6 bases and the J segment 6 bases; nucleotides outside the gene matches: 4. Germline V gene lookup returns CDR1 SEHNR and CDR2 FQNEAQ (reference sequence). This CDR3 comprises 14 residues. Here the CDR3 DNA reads TGTGCCAGCAGGTTAACTAGCGGGAGCAATGAGCAGTTCTTC. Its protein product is CASRLTSGSNEQFF.

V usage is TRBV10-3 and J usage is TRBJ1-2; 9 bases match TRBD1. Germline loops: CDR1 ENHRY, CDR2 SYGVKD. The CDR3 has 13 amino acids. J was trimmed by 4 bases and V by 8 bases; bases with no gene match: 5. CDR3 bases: TGTGCCATCGGGACAGGGCTCGGCTATGGCTACACCTTC. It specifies CAIGTGLGYGYTF.

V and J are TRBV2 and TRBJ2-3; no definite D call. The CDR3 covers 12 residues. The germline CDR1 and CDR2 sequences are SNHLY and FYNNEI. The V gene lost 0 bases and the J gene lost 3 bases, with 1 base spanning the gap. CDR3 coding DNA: TGTGCCAGCAGTGAAGCAACAGATACGCAGTATTTT. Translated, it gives CASSEATDTQYF.

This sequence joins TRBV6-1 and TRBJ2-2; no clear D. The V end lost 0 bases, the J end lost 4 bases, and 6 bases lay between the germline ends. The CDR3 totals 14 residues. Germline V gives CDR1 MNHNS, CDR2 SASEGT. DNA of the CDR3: TGTGCCAGCAGTGAAGCGGTGGGCACCGGGGAGCTGTTTTTT. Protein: CASSEAVGTGELFF.

CDR3 protein: CASIGGLRPEQFF. The CDR3 DNA is TGTGCCAGTATAGGGGGACTCAGGCCCGAGCAGTTCTTC. This rearrangement joins TRBV19 to TRBJ2-1; D assignment may be TRBD1 or TRBD2 (6 bases each). This CDR3 has 13 amino acids. Germline assignment: CDR1 LNHDA and CDR2 SQIVND (reference sequence). V dropped 7 bases and J dropped 10 bases, with 17 bases sitting between them.

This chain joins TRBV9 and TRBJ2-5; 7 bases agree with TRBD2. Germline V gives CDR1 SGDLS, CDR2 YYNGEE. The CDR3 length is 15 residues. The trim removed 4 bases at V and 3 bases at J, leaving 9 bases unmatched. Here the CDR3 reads CASSPRGDPKETQYF. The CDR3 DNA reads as TGTGCCAGCAGCCCCCGGGGGGATCCGAAAGAGACCCAGTACTTC.

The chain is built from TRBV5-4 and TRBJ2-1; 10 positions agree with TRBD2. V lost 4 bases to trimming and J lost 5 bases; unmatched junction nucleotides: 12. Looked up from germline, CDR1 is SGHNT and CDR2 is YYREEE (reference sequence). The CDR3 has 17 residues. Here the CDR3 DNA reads TGTGCCAGCAGCCACTCGCGGGTTAGCGGGGGGCACAATGAGCAGTTCTTC. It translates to CASSHSRVSGGHNEQFF.

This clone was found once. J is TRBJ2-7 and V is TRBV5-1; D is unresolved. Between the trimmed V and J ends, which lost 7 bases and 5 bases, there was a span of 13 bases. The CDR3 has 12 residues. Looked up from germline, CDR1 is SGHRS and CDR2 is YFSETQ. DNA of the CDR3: TGCGCCAGCTCCGGCTACCTCAACGAGCAGTACTTC. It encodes CASSGYLNEQYF.

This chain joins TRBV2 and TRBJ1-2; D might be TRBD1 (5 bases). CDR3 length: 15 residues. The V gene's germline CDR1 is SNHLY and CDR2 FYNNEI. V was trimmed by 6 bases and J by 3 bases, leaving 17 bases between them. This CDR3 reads CASRTVVSRDYGYTF. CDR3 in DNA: TGTGCCAGCAGGACAGTGGTCTCACGGGACTATGGCTACACCTTC.

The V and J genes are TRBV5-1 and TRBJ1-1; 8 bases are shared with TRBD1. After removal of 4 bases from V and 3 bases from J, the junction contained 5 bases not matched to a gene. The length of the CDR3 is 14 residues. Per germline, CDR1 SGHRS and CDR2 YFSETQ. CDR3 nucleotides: TGCGCCAGCAGCATGACAGGGGACTACACTGAAGCTTTCTTT. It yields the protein CASSMTGDYTEAFF.

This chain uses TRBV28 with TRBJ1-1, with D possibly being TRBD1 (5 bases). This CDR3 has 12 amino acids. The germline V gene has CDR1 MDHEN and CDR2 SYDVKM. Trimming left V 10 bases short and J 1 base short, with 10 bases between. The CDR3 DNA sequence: TGTGCCAACCGGGGCCCGAACACTGAAGCTTTCTTT. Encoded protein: CANRGPNTEAFF.

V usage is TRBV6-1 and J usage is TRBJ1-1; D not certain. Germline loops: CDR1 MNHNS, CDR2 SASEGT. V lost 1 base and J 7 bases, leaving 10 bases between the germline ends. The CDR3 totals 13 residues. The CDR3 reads CASSEGARIEAFF. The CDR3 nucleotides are TGTGCCAGCAGTGAAGGGGCTAGGATTGAAGCTTTCTTT.

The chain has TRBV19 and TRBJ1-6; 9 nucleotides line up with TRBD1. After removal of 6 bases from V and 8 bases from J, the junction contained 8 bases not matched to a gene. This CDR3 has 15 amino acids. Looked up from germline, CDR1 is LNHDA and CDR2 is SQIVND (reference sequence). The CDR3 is CASRDRGMIDSPLHF. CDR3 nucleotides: TGTGCCAGTAGAGACAGGGGGATGATTGATTCACCCCTCCACTTT. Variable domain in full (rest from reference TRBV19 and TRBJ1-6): DGGITQSPKYLFRKEGQNVTLSCEQNLNHDAMYWYRQDPGQGLRLIYYSQIVNDFQKGDIAEGYSVSREKKESFPLTVTSAQKNPTAFYLCASRDRGMIDSPLHFGNGTRLTVT.

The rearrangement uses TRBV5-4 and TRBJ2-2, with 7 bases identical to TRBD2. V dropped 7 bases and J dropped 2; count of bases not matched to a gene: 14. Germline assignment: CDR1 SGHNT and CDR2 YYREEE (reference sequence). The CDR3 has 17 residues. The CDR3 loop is CASASGASGINTGELFF. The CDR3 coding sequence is TGTGCCAGCGCATCCGGGGCTAGCGGAATAAACACCGGGGAGCTGTTTTTT.

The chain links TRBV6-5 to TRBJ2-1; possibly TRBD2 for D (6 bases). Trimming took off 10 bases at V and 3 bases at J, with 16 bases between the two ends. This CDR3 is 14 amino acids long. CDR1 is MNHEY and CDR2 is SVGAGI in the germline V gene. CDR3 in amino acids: CAIRALGGYNEQFF. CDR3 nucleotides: TGTGCCATACGGGCCTTGGGAGGCTACAATGAGCAGTTCTTC.

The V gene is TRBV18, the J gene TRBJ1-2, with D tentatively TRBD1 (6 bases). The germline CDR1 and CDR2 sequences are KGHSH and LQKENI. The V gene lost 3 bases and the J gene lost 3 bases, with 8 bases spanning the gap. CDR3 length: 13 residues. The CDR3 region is CASSPGQDYGYTF. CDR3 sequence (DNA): TGTGCCAGCTCACCGGGACAAGACTATGGCTACACCTTC.

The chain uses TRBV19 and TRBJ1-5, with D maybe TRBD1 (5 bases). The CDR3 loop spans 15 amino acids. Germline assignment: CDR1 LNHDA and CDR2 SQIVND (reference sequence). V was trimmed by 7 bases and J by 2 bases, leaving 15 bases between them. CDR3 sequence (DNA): TGTGCCAGTACCCCCCAGGGTGGCGGCAATCAGCCCCAGCATTTT. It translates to CASTPQGGGNQPQHF.

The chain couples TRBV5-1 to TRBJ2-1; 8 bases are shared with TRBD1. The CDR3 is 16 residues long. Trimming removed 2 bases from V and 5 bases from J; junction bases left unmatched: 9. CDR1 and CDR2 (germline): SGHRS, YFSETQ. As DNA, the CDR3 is TGCGCCAGCAGCTTAGGGGGGACAGGTCCGAACAATGAGCAGTTCTTC. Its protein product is CASSLGGTGPNNEQFF.

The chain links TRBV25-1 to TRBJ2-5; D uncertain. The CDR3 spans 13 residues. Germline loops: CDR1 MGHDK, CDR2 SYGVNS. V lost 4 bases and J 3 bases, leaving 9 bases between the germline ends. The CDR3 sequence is CASSVNSKETQYF. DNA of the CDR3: TGTGCCAGCAGTGTAAACTCAAAAGAGACCCAGTACTTC.

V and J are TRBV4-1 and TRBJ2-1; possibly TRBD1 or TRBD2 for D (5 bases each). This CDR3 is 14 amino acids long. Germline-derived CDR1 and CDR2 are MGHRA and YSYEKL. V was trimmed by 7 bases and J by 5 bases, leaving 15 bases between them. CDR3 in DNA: TGCGCCAGCAACCCCGGGACCGCTCACAATGAGCAGTTCTTC. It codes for CASNPGTAHNEQFF.

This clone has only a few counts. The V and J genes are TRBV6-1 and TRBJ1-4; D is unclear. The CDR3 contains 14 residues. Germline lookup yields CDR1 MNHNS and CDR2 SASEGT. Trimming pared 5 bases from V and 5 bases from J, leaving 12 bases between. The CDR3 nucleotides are TGTGCCAGCAGTAAGACGGCCTCAAATGAAAAACTGTTTTTT. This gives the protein CASSKTASNEKLFF.

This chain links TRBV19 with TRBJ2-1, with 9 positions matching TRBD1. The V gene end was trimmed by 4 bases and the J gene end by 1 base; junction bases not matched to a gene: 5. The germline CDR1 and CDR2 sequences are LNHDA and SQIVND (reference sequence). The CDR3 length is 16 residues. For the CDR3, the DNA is TGTGCCAGTAGTAGGTTGACAGGGGGGTCCTACAATGAGCAGTTCTTC. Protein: CASSRLTGGSYNEQFF. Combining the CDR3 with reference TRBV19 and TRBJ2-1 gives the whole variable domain DGGITQSPKYLFRKEGQNVTLSCEQNLNHDAMYWYRQDPGQGLRLIYYSQIVNDFQKGDIAEGYSVSREKKESFPLTVTSAQKNPTAFYLCASSRLTGGSYNEQFFGPGTRLTVL.

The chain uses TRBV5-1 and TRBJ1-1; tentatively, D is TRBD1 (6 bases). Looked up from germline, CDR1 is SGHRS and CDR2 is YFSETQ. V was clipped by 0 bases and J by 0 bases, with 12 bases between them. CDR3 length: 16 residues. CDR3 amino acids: CASSLGTGSMNTEAFF. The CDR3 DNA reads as TGCGCCAGCAGCTTGGGTACAGGGAGCATGAACACTGAAGCTTTCTTT. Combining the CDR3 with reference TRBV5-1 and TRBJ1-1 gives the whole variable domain KAGVTQTPRYLIKTRGQQVTLSCSPISGHRSVSWYQQTPGQGLQFLFEYFSETQRNKGNFPGRFSGRQFSNSRSEMNVSTLELGDSALYLCASSLGTGSMNTEAFFGQGTRLTVV.

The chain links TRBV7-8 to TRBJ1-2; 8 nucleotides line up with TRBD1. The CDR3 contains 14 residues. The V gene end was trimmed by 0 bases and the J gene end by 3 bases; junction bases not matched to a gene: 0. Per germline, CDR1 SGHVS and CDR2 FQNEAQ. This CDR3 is CASSLADRDYGYTF. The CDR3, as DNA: TGTGCCAGCAGCTTAGCGGACAGGGACTATGGCTACACCTTC.

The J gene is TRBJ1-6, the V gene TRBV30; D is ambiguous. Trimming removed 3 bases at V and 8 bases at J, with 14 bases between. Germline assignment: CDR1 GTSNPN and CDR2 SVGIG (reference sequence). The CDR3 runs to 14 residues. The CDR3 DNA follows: TGTGCCTGGAGGGAACTTGAGACATATTCACCCCTCCACTTT. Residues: CAWRELETYSPLHF.

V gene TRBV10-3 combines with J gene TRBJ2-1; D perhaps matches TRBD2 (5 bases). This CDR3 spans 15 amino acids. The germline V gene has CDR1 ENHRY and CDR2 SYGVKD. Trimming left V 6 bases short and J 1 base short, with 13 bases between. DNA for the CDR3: TGTGCCATCAGACCTCTAGCAGAATCCTACAATGAGCAGTTCTTC. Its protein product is CAIRPLAESYNEQFF.

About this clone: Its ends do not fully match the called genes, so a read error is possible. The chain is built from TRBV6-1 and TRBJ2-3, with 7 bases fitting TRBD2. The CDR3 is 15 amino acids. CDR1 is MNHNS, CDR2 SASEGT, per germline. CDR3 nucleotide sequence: TGTGGCAGCATCCGCCAGGCGGGAGCGGTAGATACGCAGTATTTT. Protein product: CGSIRQAGAVDTQYF.

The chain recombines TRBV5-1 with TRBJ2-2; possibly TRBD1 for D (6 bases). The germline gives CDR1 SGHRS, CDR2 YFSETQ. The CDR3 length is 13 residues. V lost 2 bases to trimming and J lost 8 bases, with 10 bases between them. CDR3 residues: CASSFGQPGELFF. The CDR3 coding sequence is TGCGCCAGCAGCTTCGGACAGCCGGGGGAGCTGTTTTTT.

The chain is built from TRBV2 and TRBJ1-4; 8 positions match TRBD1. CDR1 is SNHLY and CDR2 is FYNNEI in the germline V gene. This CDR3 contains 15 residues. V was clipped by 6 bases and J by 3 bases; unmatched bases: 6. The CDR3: CASRDQGASNEKLFF. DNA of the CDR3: TGTGCCAGCAGGGATCAGGGGGCCTCTAATGAAAAACTGTTTTTT.

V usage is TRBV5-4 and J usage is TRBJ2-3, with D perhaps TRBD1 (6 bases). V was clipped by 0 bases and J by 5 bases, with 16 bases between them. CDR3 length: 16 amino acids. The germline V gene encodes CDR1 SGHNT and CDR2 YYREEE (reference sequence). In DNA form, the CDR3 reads TGTGCCAGCAGCTTGGGGGGGCTAGCACCGCTAGATACGCAGTATTTT. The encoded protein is CASSLGGLAPLDTQYF.